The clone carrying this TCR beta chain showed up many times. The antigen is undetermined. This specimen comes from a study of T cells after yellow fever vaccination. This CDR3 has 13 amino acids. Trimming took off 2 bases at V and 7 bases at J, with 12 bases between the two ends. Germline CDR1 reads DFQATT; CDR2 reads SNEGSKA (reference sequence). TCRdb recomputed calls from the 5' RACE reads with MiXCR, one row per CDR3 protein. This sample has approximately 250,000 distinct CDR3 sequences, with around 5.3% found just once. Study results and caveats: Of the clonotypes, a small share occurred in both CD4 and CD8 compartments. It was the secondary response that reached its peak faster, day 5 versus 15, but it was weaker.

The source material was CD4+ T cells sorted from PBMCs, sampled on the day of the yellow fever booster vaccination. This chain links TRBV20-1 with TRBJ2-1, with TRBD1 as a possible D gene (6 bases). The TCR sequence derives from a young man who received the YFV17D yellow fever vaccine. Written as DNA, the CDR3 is TGCAGTGCTAGACGCTTCACAGGGAATGAGCAGTTCTTC. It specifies CSARRFTGNEQFF.